This T cell receptor beta chain was recorded in a study of memory CD8 T cells in hepatitis C reinfection. For the study at large: Peak reinfection sampling occurred 3 to 8 weeks after detected reinfection.

Time point: peak reinfection, 3 to 8 weeks after reinfection detection. The sorted cells went straight to TCR sequencing with no prior in vitro expansion. Control naive CD8 T cells came from a couple of donors at all three reinfection time points. TCRdb's copy holds only in-frame clones and misses some; the assay was immunoSEQ multiplex PCR. The data contain under 50,000 clones, around nine tenths of them singletons. Germline lookup yields CDR1 SEHNR and CDR2 FQNEAQ (reference sequence). Unmatched junction bases numbered 14, after V lost 6 bases and J lost 8 bases. The CDR3 totals 16 residues. Input material: naive CD8+ T cells sorted from blood. The genes are TRBV7-9 and TRBJ2-1; TRBD1 aligns across 9 bases. This TCR was sampled from a man between 18 and 35 years old with hepatitis C virus infection. DNA for the CDR3: TGTGCCAGCAGTCCCGCCCCCACAGGGGGCTTGGATGAGCAGTTCTTC. It codes for CASSPAPTGGLDEQFF.